The present T cell receptor (beta chain) was sequenced within a study of blood T cell repertoires in COVID-19. Here immunoSEQ multiplex PCR was the method, and the copy in TCRdb shows in-frame clones only, minus some. The table has 360,000 or so clones, roughly nine tenths seen once. Self-reported history from a screening survey and questionnaire set each donor's cohort. Trimming cost V 1 base and J 4 bases, with 10 bases left between them. The CDR3 has 14 amino acids. Germline lookup yields CDR1 SEHNR and CDR2 FQNEAQ (reference sequence). The TCR comes from a woman aged 30 to 39 who had recovered from COVID-19. Sequences were obtained from PBMCs or T cells enriched from blood (not recorded which). V usage is TRBV7-9 and J usage is TRBJ1-1; D not certain. The chain's CDR3 is CASSLVLAGTEAFF. CDR3 DNA sequence: TGTGCCAGCAGCTTAGTTCTTGCGGGCACTGAAGCTTTCTTT.